The next 18 T cell receptor beta chains were all read from a single sample in a study of patients and donors after allogeneic stem cell transplantation. MiXCR was run by TCRdb on the RT-PCR reads, yielding one entry per CDR3 protein. The sample lists about 410,000 distinct CDR3 sequences, under 20% occurring once. The sequencing sample was made of blood, either unsorted or a sorted T cell fraction (not recorded which). Receptor source: a human donor who was either an allogeneic HSCT recipient or a stem cell or donor lymphocyte infusion donor (not recorded which). It is not recorded whose cells these are; they may come from a transplant donor.

The chain links TRBV6-1 to TRBJ2-7; D not certain. Germline V gives CDR1 MNHNS, CDR2 SASEGT. The CDR3 has 17 amino acids. V was shortened by 9 bases and J by 0 bases, with 24 bases between the two germline ends. CDR3 sequence (DNA): TGTGCCAGAACACATCGCCGACGTAACGAGAGCTCCTACGAGCAGTACTTC. Its translation is CARTHRRRNESSYEQYF.

V gene TRBV18 combines with J gene TRBJ2-5, with D possibly being TRBD2 (5 bases). Germline values: CDR1 KGHSH, CDR2 LQKENI. The V gene lost 3 bases and the J gene lost 2 bases, with 13 bases spanning the gap. CDR3 length: 15 amino acids. The CDR3 loop reads CASSPLSGWQETQYF. In DNA, the CDR3 is TGTGCCAGCTCACCCCTGAGCGGCTGGCAAGAGACCCAGTACTTC. The full variable domain, rest sourced from reference TRBV18 and TRBJ2-5, is NAGVMQNPRHLVRRRGQEARLRCSPMKGHSHVYWYRQLPEEGLKFMVYLQKENIIDESGMPKERFSAEFPKEGPSILRIQQVVRGDSAAYFCASSPLSGWQETQYFGPGTRLLVL.

The V and J genes are TRBV7-9 and TRBJ2-5; D tentatively fits TRBD1 or TRBD2 (6 bases each). CDR3 length equals 14 residues. Germline-derived CDR1 and CDR2 are SEHNR and FQNEAQ (reference sequence). The V and J ends lost 3 bases and 5 bases respectively, with 13 bases between them. The CDR3 sequence is CASSLGGNGETQYF. The CDR3 DNA reads TGTGCCAGCAGCTTGGGGGGCAATGGGGAGACCCAGTACTTC.

The rearrangement uses TRBV20-1 and TRBJ1-5, with TRBD1 matching 7 bases. CDR1 is DFQATT and CDR2 is SNEGSKA in the germline V gene (reference sequence). With 6 bases clipped from V and 2 bases from J, the junction kept 7 bases outside the gene matches. The CDR3 has 14 amino acids. This CDR3 reads CSAKTGFGNQPQHF. CDR3 nucleotides: TGCAGTGCCAAGACAGGGTTTGGCAATCAGCCCCAGCATTTT.

As for this clonotype: One end of the junction does not line up with germline, which may come from a read error. The rearrangement links TRBV18 to TRBJ2-7, with TRBD1 identical over 8 bases. There are 14 residues in the CDR3. Germline-derived CDR1 and CDR2 are KGHSH and LQKENI. CDR3 sequence reads: CASSPNRGYYEQYF. DNA of the CDR3: TGTGCCAGTTCACCAAACAGGGGGTACTACGAGCAGTACTTC.

This clonotype has a handful of counts. The genes are TRBV24-1 and TRBJ2-2; 9 nucleotides align to TRBD1. From germline, CDR1 is KGHDR and CDR2 SFDVKD. The CDR3 sequence is 13 residues long. Trimming removed 9 bases from V and 6 bases from J; junction bases left unmatched: 4. DNA of the CDR3: TGTGCCACCCGGGACAGGGCCTCCGGGGAGCTGTTTTTT. This sequence encodes CATRDRASGELFF.

The chain employs TRBV12-3 or TRBV12-4 and TRBJ2-7, with TRBD1 matching 7 bases. The CDR3 totals 16 residues. The ends lost 6 bases at V and 2 bases at J; junction bases unmatched: 13. The CDR3 DNA follows: TGTGCCAGCAGCCCTTTCCAGACAGGGCTGGCCTACGAGCAGTACTTC. Protein sequence: CASSPFQTGLAYEQYF.

This clonotype was observed a few times. This chain connects TRBV27 to TRBJ2-3; TRBD2 agrees at 10 bases. In germline, CDR1 is MNHEY, CDR2 SMNVEV (reference sequence). This CDR3 is 15 amino acids long. With V trimmed by 7 bases and J by 4 bases, 8 bases remained unmatched. CDR3 region: CASTQREGFPDTQYF. The CDR3 bases are TGTGCCAGCACCCAGCGGGAGGGGTTTCCAGATACGCAGTATTTT.

There are a few counts of this clonotype. The CDR3 bases are TGCGCCTGCTCCATGACCTCGGGTGGCGAGCAGTACTTC. Its protein product is CACSMTSGGEQYF. The chain is built from TRBV5-1 and TRBJ2-7, with D unclear. The V gene lost 10 bases and the J gene lost 6 bases, with 20 bases spanning the gap. This CDR3 contains 13 residues. The germline CDR1 and CDR2 sequences are SGHRS and YFSETQ. Combining the CDR3 with reference TRBV5-1 and TRBJ2-7 gives the whole variable domain KAGVTQTPRYLIKTRGQQVTLSCSPISGHRSVSWYQQTPGQGLQFLFEYFSETQRNKGNFPGRFSGRQFSNSRSEMNVSTLELGDSALYLCACSMTSGGEQYFGPGTRLTVT.

The V call is TRBV5-1, the J call TRBJ1-6; possibly TRBD1 for D (5 bases). CDR1 is SGHRS, CDR2 YFSETQ, per germline. The V gene lost 4 bases and the J gene lost 7 bases, with 15 bases spanning the gap. The CDR3 totals 15 residues. In nucleotides, the CDR3 is TGCGCCAGCAGCGAGTTCCGGGACGGGAATTCACCCCTCCACTTT. This sequence encodes CASSEFRDGNSPLHF.

This clonotype appeared a few times. The chain carries TRBV6-5 and TRBJ2-5; 8 positions agree with TRBD2. Germline lookup yields CDR1 MNHEY and CDR2 SVGAGI. V lost 2 bases, J lost 1 base, and 3 bases stayed unmatched. The CDR3 contains 15 residues. The CDR3 loop is CASSYQRGRQETQYF. The CDR3 nucleotides read TGTGCCAGCAGTTACCAGCGGGGGCGCCAAGAGACCCAGTACTTC.

In its sample, this clonotype was seen a few times. DNA for the CDR3: TGCAGTGCTAGAAATGCGGGAACCTACGAGCAGTACTTC. This sequence encodes CSARNAGTYEQYF. The rearrangement uses TRBV20-1 and TRBJ2-7, with a tentative D call TRBD2 (6 bases). V dropped 2 bases and J dropped 2 bases, with 10 bases sitting between them. CDR1 and CDR2 (germline): DFQATT, SNEGSKA (reference sequence). The CDR3 has 13 amino acids.

The V gene is TRBV30, the J gene TRBJ1-1; maybe TRBD1 (6 bases). The CDR3 is 12 amino acids. The V end was cut by 0 bases, the J end by 11 bases, with 13 bases between. Germline CDR1 is GTSNPN and CDR2 is SVGIG (reference sequence). CDR3 residues: CAWSVGQRNAFF. In nucleotides, the CDR3 is TGTGCCTGGAGTGTAGGACAGCGGAACGCTTTCTTT.

The chain uses TRBV4-2 and TRBJ1-6, with a tentative D call TRBD1 (6 bases). The CDR3 runs to 14 residues. With 0 bases removed from V and 11 bases from J, the gap between germline ends came to 11 bases. Germline V gene data show CDR1 as LGHNA and CDR2 as YNFKEQ. The CDR3 here is CASSQEGGGPPLHF. CDR3 coding DNA: TGTGCCAGCAGCCAAGAAGGAGGGGGGCCACCCCTCCACTTT.

There are a few counts of this clonotype. The chain is built from TRBV20-1 and TRBJ1-5; D not resolved. The CDR3 extends over 14 amino acids. The germline CDR1 and CDR2 sequences are DFQATT and SNEGSKA (reference sequence). Trimming left V 0 bases short and J 4 bases short, with 10 bases between. DNA for the CDR3: TGCAGTGCTAGAGATCGAGAGCGAAATCAGCCCCAGCATTTT. Its protein is CSARDRERNQPQHF.

This clonotype was counted ten times or more. This chain uses TRBV7-2 with TRBJ2-1; 8 bases fit TRBD2. CDR3 size: 16 residues. Germline lookup yields CDR1 SGHTA and CDR2 FQGNSA. V shed 1 base, J shed 7 bases, and the junction held 9 bases outside the gene matches. CDR3 nucleotide sequence: TGTGCCAGCAGCTTAGTGGCGGGGGGAGCAAGGAATGAGCAGTTCTTC. Amino acids: CASSLVAGGARNEQFF.

This clonotype was seen only a few times. CDR3 region: CASSVEAGLAEAFF. CDR3 coding DNA: TGTGCCAGCAGCGTAGAGGCAGGGCTGGCTGAAGCTTTCTTT. The chain joins TRBV9 to TRBJ1-1, with a weak D call TRBD1 (5 bases). V shed 0 bases and J shed 6 bases, with 12 bases lying between them. The CDR3 covers 14 residues. Germline assignment: CDR1 SGDLS and CDR2 YYNGEE.

The chain is built from TRBV11-2 and TRBJ2-5, with 9 nucleotides matching TRBD2. Per germline, CDR1 SGHAT and CDR2 FQNNGV. The CDR3 is 15 residues long. The V gene end was trimmed by 5 bases and the J gene end by 3 bases; junction bases not matched to a gene: 7. This CDR3 reads CASSPGLAPEETQYF. DNA for the CDR3: TGTGCCAGCAGCCCCGGACTAGCGCCAGAAGAGACCCAGTACTTC.